The present TCR beta chain was sequenced within a study of blood T cell repertoires in COVID-19. Study at large: Samples representing acute and convalescent COVID-19 were sourced from the United States, Italy and Spain. Sources were T cells, B-cell-depleted T cells, or PBMCs; the material itself was cDNA or gDNA.

CDR1 is SGHVS and CDR2 is FQNEAQ in the germline V gene. This CDR3 spans 20 amino acids. Trimming removed 5 bases from V and 1 base from J; junction bases left unmatched: 14. Original data processing: Quantification of nucleated cells was approximated via reference gene primer amplification. Produced via immunoSEQ multiplex PCR; TCRdb's table is partial and in-frame only. The V and J calls and the clone size are those of that table, but D and trimming were determined from the DNA. The sample shows some 670,000 clones, around 90% of them seen only once. The TCR sequence derives from a woman younger than 30 with acute or convalescent COVID-19. The gene calls are TRBV7-8 and TRBJ2-7, with TRBD2 identical over 16 bases. Sample: peripheral blood. The DNA for the CDR3 is TGTGCCAGCAGCGGGACTAGCGGGGGGGAAACCCACCCCTCATCCTACGAGCAGTACTTC. It encodes CASSGTSGGETHPSSYEQYF.